The T cell receptor beta chain under discussion was sequenced for a study of read filtering for tumor transcriptome and immune sequencing. Study background: R-ISS stage counts were 8 for I, about 17 for II, six or seven for III. Whole-transcriptome libraries were prepared after DNase treatment.

Many counts were recorded for this clonotype. Its antigen remains unidentified. There are 14 residues in the CDR3. Trimming took off 0 bases at V and 5 bases at J, with 11 bases between the two ends. Germline V gene sequence: CDR1 SGHRS, CDR2 YFSETQ. Study-wide findings and caveats: Even smaller IR-seq throughput identified most shared clonotypes. Without single-read clonotypes, shared clonotype proportions correlated more between IR-seq and RNA-seq.

The library was built from around 0.4 ug RNA with molecular barcoded adaptors for alpha/delta and beta/gamma chains. TCRdb called the reads again in MiXCR, with one record for every CDR3 protein. The data hold 130,000 or so distinct CDR3 sequences, with approximately 13% observed a single time. This TCR derives from a donor aged 40 or over with multiple myeloma. Sequencing used a population of CD138-negative cells sorted from bone marrow. The chain couples TRBV5-1 to TRBJ2-5; D is unclear. The CDR3 DNA is TGCGCCAGCAGCTTGGAGGCGGACGTGGAGACCCAGTACTTC. Its translation is CASSLEADVETQYF.